This T cell receptor beta chain was found in a study of blood T cells in healthy people across ages. The CDR3 contains 15 residues. The people who gave samples were healthy Caucasians from Russia, aged roughly 6 to 90. Combining a sample-barcoded 5' primer with a J-beta primer mix, a second PCR ran for about 7 to 11 cycles. TCRdb redid the calling of the 5' RACE reads with MiXCR, one entry per CDR3 protein. The sample lists approximately 800,000 distinct CDR3 sequences, 20% to 30% occurring once. This clonotype was picked up a small number of times. The data also belong to a second study, concerning T cells of mothers and their children. In that study: The study obtained over 8.5 million TCR beta CDR3 reads per mother and a few million per child. Inherited differences only slightly affect thymic shaping of TCR recombination output.

This receptor was identified in a boy aged 5-17 years in good health. The sample was blood. The chain is built from TRBV21-1 and TRBJ2-3; the tabulated D call, TRBD1, remains unverified against the DNA. TRBV21-1 is flagged as a pseudogene. CDR3 amino acids: CASSNTGTGTDTQYF. The CDR3, as DNA: TGTGCCAGCAGCAACACCGGGACAGGGACAGATACGCAGTATTTT.